These T cell receptor beta chains were read from a single sample in a study of OX40 agonist ivuxolimab in advanced cancers. The assay was immunoSEQ multiplex PCR, and TCRdb's table has in-frame clones only and misses some. The sample shows approximately 82,000 clones, 80% to 90% of them seen only once. The sequencing here drew on CD4+ or CD8+ T cells sorted from blood, taken in a trial of the OX40 agonist ivuxolimab. These receptors all come from an adult with an advanced solid tumor such as melanoma, head and neck, liver or kidney cancer. Both conserved end residues are part of each CDR3. The D gene is left open where the match is weak. The size of a clone is reported for some rows only, either as once, few or many, or as a class for expanded clones.

abundance	v_gene	j_gene	len	d_gene	CDR3aa	CDR3nt
.	TRBV6-6	TRBJ2-4	12	.	CATSGGENIQYF	TGTGCCACCAGTGGAGGAGAAAACATTCAGTACTTC
.	TRBV11-2	TRBJ2-5	16	.	CASSLGGVRSQETQYF	TGTGCCAGCAGCTTAGGGGGGGTTCGTAGCCAAGAGACCCAGTACTTC
.	TRBV2	TRBJ2-5	11	.	CASSRGETQYF	TGTGCCAGCAGTCGAGGAGAGACCCAGTACTTC
.	TRBV7-9	TRBJ2-3	16	.	CASSSQRSRSTDTQYF	TGTGCCAGCAGCTCACAGCGGAGCCGTAGCACAGATACGCAGTATTTT
.	TRBV6-5	TRBJ2-7	12	.	CASREGPNEQYF	TGTGCCAGCAGAGAGGGACCCAACGAGCAGTACTTC
.	TRBV5-3	TRBJ2-3	10	.	CAMLRNTQYF	TGTGCCATGCTACGAAATACGCAGTATTTT
.	TRBV7-9	TRBJ2-6	17	TRBD1	CASIGQGPRSGANVLTF	TGTGCCAGCATTGGACAGGGCCCTCGGTCTGGGGCCAACGTCCTGACTTTC
.	TRBV6-6	TRBJ2-1	12	.	CASSHRKSEQFF	TGTGCCAGCAGTCACAGGAAAAGTGAGCAGTTCTTC
few	TRBV11-2	TRBJ1-1	14	TRBD1	CASSPGGEPTEAFF	TGTGCCAGCAGCCCAGGGGGCGAGCCCACTGAAGCTTTCTTT
.	TRBV5-6	TRBJ2-7	13	.	CASSADRGVEQYF	TGTGCCAGCAGCGCGGACCGAGGTGTGGAGCAGTACTTC
.	TRBV10-3	TRBJ1-1	13	.	CAISETGRTEAFF	TGTGCCATCAGTGAGACAGGGCGCACTGAAGCTTTCTTT
.	TRBV27	TRBJ1-2	14	TRBD1	CASSLERTGGRYTF	TGTGCCAGCAGTTTGGAAAGGACAGGGGGTCGCTACACCTTC
.	TRBV10-3	TRBJ2-1	11	TRBD2	CAISEGREGIF	TGTGCCATCAGTGAGGGGCGGGAGGGGATCTTC
.	TRBV13	TRBJ2-1	17	TRBD2	CASSSNPSGREYNEQFF	TGTGCCAGCAGCTCAAACCCAAGCGGGAGGGAGTACAATGAGCAGTTCTTC
.	TRBV29-1	TRBJ1-2	15	TRBD1	CSVRAEGQTNYGYTF	TGCAGCGTCAGGGCCGAGGGACAGACTAACTATGGCTACACCTTC
.	TRBV5-1	TRBJ2-2	17	TRBD2	CASSSGLAGAGTGELFF	TGCGCCAGCAGTAGCGGACTAGCGGGAGCTGGCACCGGGGAGCTGTTTTTT
once	TRBV7-9	TRBJ2-2	16	TRBD2	CASSLGLAGVTGELFF	TGTGCCAGCAGCCTAGGACTAGCGGGAGTCACCGGGGAGCTGTTTTTT
.	TRBV4-1	TRBJ2-1	15	TRBD2	CASSQGLAGGLPQFF	TGCGCCAGCAGCCAAGGACTAGCGGGAGGACTTCCCCAATTCTTC
.	TRBV10-1	TRBJ1-1	15	TRBD1	CASSVPRTGATEAFF	TGCGCCAGCAGTGTACCACGGACAGGGGCCACTGAAGCTTTCTTT
once	TRBV29-1	TRBJ2-3	14	.	CSTPRISGADTQYF	TGCAGCACCCCACGAATTTCGGGGGCAGATACGCAGTATTTT
.	TRBV29-1	TRBJ2-7	13	TRBD1	CSVERTGSYEQYF	TGCAGCGTTGAGCGGACAGGCTCCTACGAGCAGTACTTC
.	TRBV2	TRBJ2-4	13	TRBD1	CASHRTGENIQYF	TGTGCCAGCCATAGGACAGGGGAAAACATTCAGTACTTC
.	TRBV19	TRBJ1-2	15	.	CASSIGGTPYYGYTF	TGTGCCAGTAGTATCGGTGGGACACCGTACTATGGCTACACCTTC
.	TRBV30	TRBJ2-5	13	.	CAWSVPGVETQYF	TGTGCCTGGAGTGTACCAGGGGTAGAGACCCAGTACTTC
.	TRBV29-1	TRBJ1-1	13	TRBD1	CSAGLGTVAEAFF	TGCAGCGCCGGGCTGGGGACAGTGGCTGAAGCTTTCTTT
.	TRBV6-1	TRBJ1-2	13	.	CASSEGRDYGYTF	TGTGCCAGCAGTGAGGGCAGGGACTATGGCTACACCTTC
.	TRBV10-2	TRBJ2-7	15	.	CASSELRTVGGEQYF	TGCGCCAGCAGTGAGCTCCGAACGGTGGGAGGCGAGCAGTACTTC